Within the sample, the clone carrying this T cell receptor beta chain is large. No antigen is known for it. The sample is drawn from a study of T-cell memory formation after mild COVID-19. Overall study results and limits: Pre-infection memory harbored some responding clones, suggesting cross-reactive memory joined.

TCRdb itself ran the 5' RACE reads through MiXCR, one entry per CDR3 protein. Of hundreds of thousands of distinct CDR3 sequences listed, approximately 15% are singletons. Trimming stripped 6 bases from V and 2 bases from J, with 11 bases between. CDR3 size: 14 residues. Germline CDR1 is MNHEY and CDR2 is SVGEGT. The sample taken for sequencing was PBMCs or a T cell subset sorted from them (not recorded which). J is TRBJ1-5 and V is TRBV6-2 or TRBV6-3, with a tentative D call TRBD1 (5 bases). This clonotype was sampled from a man aged 18 to 35 who had mild COVID-19 (a few samples of this study predate the infection). Cell type and time point are not known. The CDR3, as DNA: TGTGCCAGCAGATCACTACAGGGCAATCAGCCCCAGCATTTT. Translation: CASRSLQGNQPQHF.